Shown below are 20 T cell receptor beta chains from a single sample sequenced in a study of T cells in Graves' hyperthyroidism and ophthalmopathy. There were TCR beta CDR3 regions amplified from RNA transcripts. Using the HTBI primer set, a first-round RT-PCR was run on the TCR CDR3. TCRdb redid the calling of the multiplex PCR reads with MiXCR, one entry per CDR3 protein. The table shows hundreds of thousands of distinct CDR3 sequences, with approximately 15% occurring only once. The sample consisted of blood. The receptors were gathered from a man aged 18 to 29 with Graves' ophthalmopathy.

This rearrangement joins TRBV5-4 to TRBJ2-3, with 10 bases that match TRBD2. V shed 0 bases, J shed 0 bases, and the junction held 7 bases outside the gene matches. The length of the CDR3 is 18 residues. Per germline, CDR1 SGHNT and CDR2 YYREEE (reference sequence). CDR3 sequence reads: CASSLAGVAGGSTDTQYF. The CDR3 DNA reads as TGTGCCAGCAGCTTGGCGGGGGTAGCGGGAGGAAGCACAGATACGCAGTATTTT.

Ten or more counts support this clonotype. The rearrangement uses TRBV5-5 and TRBJ2-5; TRBD1 aligns across 8 bases. The germline V gene has CDR1 SGHKS and CDR2 YYEKEE (reference sequence). Unmatched junction bases numbered 6, after V lost 4 bases and J lost 4 bases. CDR3 length: 14 amino acids. CDR3 sequence (DNA): TGTGCCAGCAGCCGGATACAGGGGGGAGAGACCCAGTACTTC. Protein sequence: CASSRIQGGETQYF. The full variable domain, its missing parts supplied by reference TRBV5-5 and TRBJ2-5, is DAGVTQSPTHLIKTRGQQVTLRCSPISGHKSVSWYQQVLGQGPQFIFQYYEKEERGRGNFPDRFSARQFPNYSSELNVNALLLGDSALYLCASSRIQGGETQYFGPGTRLLVL.

The V call is TRBV20-1, the J call TRBJ2-5; TRBD2 agrees at 12 bases. With 5 bases clipped from V and 5 bases from J, the junction kept 6 bases outside the gene matches. There are 14 residues in the CDR3. Germline-derived CDR1 and CDR2 are DFQATT and SNEGSKA (reference sequence). CDR3 sequence reads: CSASSGGALETQYF. CDR3 DNA sequence: TGCAGTGCTTCTAGCGGGGGGGCTTTGGAGACCCAGTACTTC.

This clonotype occurred many times. The chain couples TRBV20-1 to TRBJ2-1; D not certain. Trimming took off 0 bases at V and 2 bases at J, with 11 bases between the two ends. The CDR3 contains 15 residues. The germline V gene encodes CDR1 DFQATT and CDR2 SNEGSKA (reference sequence). The CDR3 DNA reads TGCAGTGCTAGAGATGGCGGTACGCCCTACAATGAGCAGTTCTTC. Translated: CSARDGGTPYNEQFF.

This clonotype was recorded many times. This sequence joins TRBV10-3 and TRBJ1-1, with 8 bases that match TRBD1. The CDR3 runs to 19 residues. Germline assignment: CDR1 ENHRY and CDR2 SYGVKD. Trimming at V came to 2 bases and at J to 0 bases, leaving 14 bases not matched to a gene. CDR3 in amino acids: CAISEPRLKQGVVNTEAFF. DNA for the CDR3: TGTGCCATCAGTGAGCCCCGCCTAAAACAGGGGGTAGTGAACACTGAAGCTTTCTTT.

This clonotype was detected ten times or more. The chain couples TRBV27 to TRBJ2-5; D remains ambiguous. The germline CDR1 and CDR2 sequences are MNHEY and SMNVEV (reference sequence). Trimming stripped 5 bases from V and 2 bases from J, with 12 bases between. This CDR3 region has 14 residues. The CDR3 DNA follows: TGTGCCAGCAGTCTAAGCCCAAGACAAGAGACCCAGTACTTC. Translated, it gives CASSLSPRQETQYF.

This clonotype was observed a few times. The chain uses TRBV10-3 and TRBJ2-3; 15 nucleotides match TRBD2. The CDR3 runs to 18 residues. V lost 4 bases to trimming and J lost 4 bases; unmatched junction nucleotides: 9. The germline gives CDR1 ENHRY, CDR2 SYGVKD. In DNA form, the CDR3 reads TGTGCCATCAGTGTGTCGGGACTAGCGGGAGGTGGGTCAGATACGCAGTATTTT. Protein: CAISVSGLAGGGSDTQYF.

This clonotype was detected many times. The rearrangement links TRBV12-3 or TRBV12-4 to TRBJ2-2; 9 nucleotides line up with TRBD1. Unmatched junction bases numbered 2, after V lost 5 bases and J lost 1 base. The CDR3 extends over 15 amino acids. The CDR3 sequence is CASSPGQGNTGELFF. The CDR3 DNA reads as TGTGCCAGCAGTCCGGGACAGGGGAACACCGGGGAGCTGTTTTTT.

The rearrangement uses TRBV5-6 and TRBJ1-4; the D is unclear. CDR1 is SGHDT, CDR2 YYEEEE, per germline. This CDR3 comprises 13 residues. V lost 1 base to trimming and J lost 4 bases, with 5 bases between them. Written as DNA, the CDR3 is TGTGCCAGCAGCTTGCGGGTTAATGAAAAACTGTTTTTT. Residues: CASSLRVNEKLFF.

Only a few counts were recorded for this clonotype. The chain is built from TRBV27 and TRBJ1-1; D gene unclear. Germline V gene lookup returns CDR1 MNHEY and CDR2 SMNVEV (reference sequence). The V end lost 4 bases, the J end lost 0 bases, and 6 bases lay between the germline ends. The CDR3 sequence is 13 residues long. This CDR3 is CASSYTVNTEAFF. In DNA form, the CDR3 reads TGTGCCAGCAGTTACACAGTGAACACTGAAGCTTTCTTT.

This clonotype showed up many times. The gene calls are TRBV11-2 and TRBJ1-4; no reliable D call. Germline CDR1 SGHAT, CDR2 FQNNGV. Trimming removed 4 bases from V and 8 bases from J, with 20 bases in between. This CDR3 spans 16 amino acids. The CDR3 DNA is TGTGCCAGCAGCTCGTTAGCGGGCATGTTGGGAGAAAAACTGTTTTTT. The encoded protein is CASSSLAGMLGEKLFF.

This clonotype was observed a handful of times. CDR3 bases: TGCGCCAGCAGCTTGGACAGCGGGGGCCTCTCCTACGAGCAGTACTTC. Residues: CASSLDSGGLSYEQYF. This chain connects TRBV5-1 to TRBJ2-7, with 8 bases fitting TRBD2. There are 16 residues in the CDR3. Per the germline V gene, CDR1 is SGHRS and CDR2 is YFSETQ. V lost 0 bases and J lost 0; bases outside the gene matches: 5. The whole variable domain, remainder taken from reference TRBV5-1 and TRBJ2-7, is KAGVTQTPRYLIKTRGQQVTLSCSPISGHRSVSWYQQTPGQGLQFLFEYFSETQRNKGNFPGRFSGRQFSNSRSEMNVSTLELGDSALYLCASSLDSGGLSYEQYFGPGTRLTVT.

A word on this clonotype: This may be a read error, as it is one base from a much larger clone. The V gene is TRBV12-3 or TRBV12-4, the J gene TRBJ2-7; 11 nucleotides match TRBD1. This CDR3 contains 14 residues. V was pared by 8 bases and J by 5 bases, with 8 bases of the junction left unmatched. CDR3 in amino acids: CASGWGQGGNEQYF. DNA of the CDR3: TGTGCCAGCGGGTGGGGACAGGGGGGCAACGAGCAGTACTTC.

There are a few counts of this clonotype. V and J are TRBV7-9 and TRBJ2-1; 9 positions match TRBD1. In germline, CDR1 is SEHNR, CDR2 FQNEAQ (reference sequence). Trimming removed 1 base from V and 7 bases from J; junction bases left unmatched: 5. This CDR3 region has 15 residues. CDR3 in DNA: TGTGCCAGCAGCTTAGGCGGGACAGGGTTTAATGAGCAGTTCTTC. Amino acid sequence: CASSLGGTGFNEQFF.

The V and J genes are TRBV5-6 and TRBJ1-3, with unresolved D. V lost 5 bases, J lost 4 bases, and 10 bases lay in between. The CDR3 length is 13 residues. Looked up from germline, CDR1 is SGHDT and CDR2 is YYEEEE. The CDR3 reads CASRLTAGNTIYF. CDR3 bases: TGTGCCAGCAGACTGACGGCCGGAAACACCATATATTTT.

The CDR3 DNA reads as TGTGCCAGCAGCATACTAGCGGGAGGTGGGTCAGATACGCAGTATTTT. Its translation is CASSILAGGGSDTQYF. The chain has TRBV7-6 and TRBJ2-3; 12 bases map to TRBD2. Germline CDR1 is SGHVS and CDR2 is FNYEAQ. The CDR3 consists of 16 residues. Trimming at V came to 5 bases and at J to 4 bases, leaving 7 bases not matched to a gene.

In its sample, this clonotype was seen many times. V and J are TRBV20-1 and TRBJ2-3, with D tentatively TRBD1 (6 bases). This CDR3 has 12 residues. The germline V and J ends were trimmed by 2 bases and 7 bases, with 10 bases remaining between them. In germline, CDR1 is DFQATT, CDR2 SNEGSKA (reference sequence). CDR3 DNA: TGCAGTGCTAGACCTACAGGGAATACGCAGTATTTT. This encodes CSARPTGNTQYF.

This clonotype was observed at least ten times. This sequence joins TRBV27 and TRBJ1-1, with TRBD1 as a possible D gene (5 bases). Trimming cost V 0 bases and J 5 bases, with 10 bases left between them. This CDR3 has 14 amino acids. The germline V gene has CDR1 MNHEY and CDR2 SMNVEV (reference sequence). In DNA, the CDR3 is TGTGCCAGCAGTTTATCGGGGGTATGGACTGAAGCTTTCTTT. Translated, it gives CASSLSGVWTEAFF.

This clonotype was seen ten or more times. The chain employs TRBV7-9 and TRBJ2-3, with 8 bases fitting TRBD2. CDR3 length: 15 residues. J was trimmed by 4 bases and V by 4 bases; bases with no gene match: 7. The germline gives CDR1 SEHNR, CDR2 FQNEAQ (reference sequence). The CDR3 sequence is CASSYHAGGADTQYF. The CDR3 nucleotides are TGTGCCAGCAGCTACCACGCGGGGGGCGCAGATACGCAGTATTTT.

J is TRBJ1-3 and V is TRBV6-1; no firm D call. Trimming took off 6 bases at V and 4 bases at J, with 13 bases between the two ends. The V gene's germline CDR1 is MNHNS and CDR2 SASEGT. CDR3 length equals 14 residues. The CDR3: CASREGFSGNTIYF. CDR3 nucleotides: TGTGCCAGCAGGGAGGGATTTTCCGGAAACACCATATATTTT.